The 5 T cell receptor beta chains below were found in one sample sequenced in a study of blood T cell repertoires in COVID-19. The repertoire was sequenced with immunoSEQ multiplex PCR; TCRdb's copy has only in-frame clones and lacks some. The table records fewer than 350,000 clones, 85% of them present only once. The sample comprised PBMCs or T cells enriched from blood (not recorded which). The receptors here all came from a young woman who had been exposed to COVID-19.

V and J are TRBV9 and TRBJ1-6, with 10 bases aligning to TRBD1. The CDR3 sequence is 17 residues long. V was clipped by 3 bases and J by 9 bases; unmatched bases: 12. Germline V lookup: CDR1 SGDLS, CDR2 YYNGEE. The CDR3 region is CASSAGNWDRGGSPLHF. As DNA, the CDR3 is TGTGCCAGCAGCGCCGGAAACTGGGACAGGGGCGGTTCACCCCTCCACTTT.

This sequence joins TRBV7-3 and TRBJ2-3; TRBD2 might be the D (6 bases). The CDR3 is made up of 15 amino acids. V lost 2 bases, J lost 2 bases, and 11 bases lay in between. Germline V gene data show CDR1 as SGHTA and CDR2 as FQGTGA. The CDR3 is CASSLVGGNTDTQYF. CDR3 sequence (DNA): TGTGCCAGCAGCTTAGTGGGGGGAAACACAGATACGCAGTATTTT.

This clone has just one count. This chain uses TRBV20-1 with TRBJ2-7; no clear D. The CDR3 sequence is 11 residues long. The germline V and J ends were trimmed by 0 bases and 4 bases, with 4 bases remaining between them. The germline V gene encodes CDR1 DFQATT and CDR2 SNEGSKA (reference sequence). Written as DNA, the CDR3 is TGCAGTGCTAGAGAACTGTACGAGCAGTACTTC. Translated, it gives CSARELYEQYF.

This clone is a singleton in its sample. The chain links TRBV18 to TRBJ2-3; 11 nucleotides agree with TRBD2. CDR1 and CDR2 from the germline V gene are KGHSH and LQKENI. The CDR3 covers 17 residues. The trim removed 3 bases at V and 0 bases at J, leaving 5 bases unmatched. The CDR3 coding sequence is TGTGCCAGCTCACCCCCGATAGCGGGGGGGAGCACAGATACGCAGTATTTT. Its protein is CASSPPIAGGSTDTQYF.

The CDR3 sequence: CASNNIGGNTEAFF. For the CDR3, the DNA is TGTGCCAGCAACAATATAGGGGGGAACACTGAAGCTTTCTTT. The chain is built from TRBV11-2 and TRBJ1-1, with D tentatively TRBD1 (6 bases). V lost 7 bases and J lost 1, with 13 bases in between. This CDR3 region has 14 residues. Germline V gene sequence: CDR1 SGHAT, CDR2 FQNNGV.